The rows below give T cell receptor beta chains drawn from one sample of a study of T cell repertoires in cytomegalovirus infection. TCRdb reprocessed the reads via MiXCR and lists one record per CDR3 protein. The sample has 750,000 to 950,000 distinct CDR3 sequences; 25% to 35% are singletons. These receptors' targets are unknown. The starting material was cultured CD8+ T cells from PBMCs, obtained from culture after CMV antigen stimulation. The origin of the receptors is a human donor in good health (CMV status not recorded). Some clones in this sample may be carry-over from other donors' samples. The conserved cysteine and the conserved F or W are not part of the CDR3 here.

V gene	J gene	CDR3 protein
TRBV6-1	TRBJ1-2	ASSEDLQGEGGYT
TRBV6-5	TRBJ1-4	ASSSDSPTNEKLF
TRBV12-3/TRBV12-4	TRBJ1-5	ASSLHNQPQH
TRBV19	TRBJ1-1	ASSIGTIGNTEAF
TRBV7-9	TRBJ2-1	ASFSSRGEF
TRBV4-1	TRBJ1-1	ASSQTAGQGVTEAF
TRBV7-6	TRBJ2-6	ASGKGISGANVLT
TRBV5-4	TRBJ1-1	ASTLEAGNTEAF
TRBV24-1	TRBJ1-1	ATSDDMNTEAF
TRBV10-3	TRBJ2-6	AISEIDGAANVLT
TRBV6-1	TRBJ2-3	ASSELPGRVDTQY
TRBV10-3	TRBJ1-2	AISESDGGAGYT
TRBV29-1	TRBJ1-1	SVEDRDRGAEAF
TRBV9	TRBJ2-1	ASSSVIERGSSYNEQF
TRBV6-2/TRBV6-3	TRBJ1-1	ASSYPAGTGGHWTEAF
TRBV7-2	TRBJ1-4	ASSLVAPEGEKLF
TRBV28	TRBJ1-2	ASSLFGDAHMT
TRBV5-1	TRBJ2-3	ASRPGEGSHVDTDTQY
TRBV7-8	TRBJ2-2	ASSPGQGGGELF
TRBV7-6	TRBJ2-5	ASSLESQDRLQETQY
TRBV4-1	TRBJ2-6	ASSPFPPARADGANVLT
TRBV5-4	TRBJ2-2	ASSLVALNTGELF
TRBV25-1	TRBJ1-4	ASSGVSTNEKLF
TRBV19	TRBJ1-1	ASQGTPPIEAF
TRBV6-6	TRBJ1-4	ASTGPIDKLF
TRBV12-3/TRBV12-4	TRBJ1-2	ASTSSGGGLSGYT
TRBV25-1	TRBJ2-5	ASSGSGLREKTQY
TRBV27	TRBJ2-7	ASSLTGYEQY
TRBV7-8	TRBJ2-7	ASSLIPGQGDHEQY
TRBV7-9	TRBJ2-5	ASSLGDSQETQY
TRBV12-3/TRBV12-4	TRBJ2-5	ASNGKAGAETQY
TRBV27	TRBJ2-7	ASSFPGNREQY
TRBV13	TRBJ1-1	ASSLGTGVEVRAF
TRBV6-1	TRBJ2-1	ASSPGGTRLAIHWF
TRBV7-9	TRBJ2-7	ASRGGGEQY
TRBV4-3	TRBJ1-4	ASSQDPRTANNEKLF
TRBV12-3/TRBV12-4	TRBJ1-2	ASNQAGTTWDYT
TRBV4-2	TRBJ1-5	ASSQDSPTNQPQH
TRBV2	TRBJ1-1	ASRSRTEAF
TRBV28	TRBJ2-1	ASSWSLGAGGYNEQF
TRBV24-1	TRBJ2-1	ATSPGGTNEQF
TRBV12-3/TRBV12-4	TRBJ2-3	ASSFVGSTDTQY
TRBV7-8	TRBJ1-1	ASSIGTGATEAF
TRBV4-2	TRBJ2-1	ASSQTGTVNEQF
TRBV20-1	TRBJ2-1	SARDRQKVIYNEQF
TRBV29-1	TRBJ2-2	SVESGPGELF
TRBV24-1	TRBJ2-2	ATENTGELF
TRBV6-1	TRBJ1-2	ASSEAVYYGYT
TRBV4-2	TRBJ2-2	ASGSWEETNTGELF
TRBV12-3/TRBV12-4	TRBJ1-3	ASSPPRIAGNTIY